This T cell receptor beta chain was found in a study of blood T cells in healthy people across ages. Per the germline V gene, CDR1 is DFQATT and CDR2 is SNEGSKA (reference sequence). The CDR3 spans 16 residues. Unmatched junction bases numbered 12, after V lost 6 bases and J lost 2 bases. Roughly 10 milliliters was the volume of peripheral blood drawn from each donor. Every sample gave at least 6 micrograms of total RNA when it was extracted. Primed by a sample-barcoded 5' primer and a J-beta primer mix, a second PCR proceeded for 7 to 11 cycles. MiXCR, run by TCRdb on the 5' RACE reads, gives a single entry per CDR3 protein. The sample consists of 910,000 or so distinct CDR3 sequences, roughly half of them appearing once.

Input material: blood. V is TRBV20-1 and J is TRBJ2-4; TRBD1 aligns across 8 bases. The sequence derives from a woman aged 60 to 75 in good health. The DNA for the CDR3 is TGCAGTGCGGACGCCCGCAGGGGGCTCTCCAAAAACATTCAGTACTTC. Translation: CSADARRGLSKNIQYF.